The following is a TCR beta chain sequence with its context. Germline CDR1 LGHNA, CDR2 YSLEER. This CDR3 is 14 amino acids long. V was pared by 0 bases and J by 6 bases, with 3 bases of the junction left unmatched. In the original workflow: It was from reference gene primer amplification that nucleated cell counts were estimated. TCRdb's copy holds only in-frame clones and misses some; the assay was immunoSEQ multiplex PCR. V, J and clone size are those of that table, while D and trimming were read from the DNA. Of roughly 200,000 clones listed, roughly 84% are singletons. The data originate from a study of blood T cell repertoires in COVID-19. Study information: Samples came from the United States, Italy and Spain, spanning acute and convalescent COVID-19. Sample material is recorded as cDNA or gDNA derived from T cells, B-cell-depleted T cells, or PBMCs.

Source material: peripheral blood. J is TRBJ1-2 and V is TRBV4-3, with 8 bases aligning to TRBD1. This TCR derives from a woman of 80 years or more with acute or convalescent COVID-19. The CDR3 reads CASSQEGQGHGYTF. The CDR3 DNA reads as TGCGCCAGCAGCCAAGAAGGACAGGGCCATGGCTACACCTTC.